Listed below are T cell receptor beta chains from one sample, sequenced in a study of human T cells and chemical hapten exposure. MiXCR was run by TCRdb on the RACE reads, yielding one entry per CDR3 protein. Of approximately 68,000 distinct CDR3 sequences in the sample, 6.5% to 10% are singletons; the top ten hold about 3%. The sample here was whole blood, taken in connection with sensitization to the hapten diphenylcyclopropenone (DPC). These receptor sequences come from a woman in her forties or fifties with alopecia areata. Some clones in this sample may be carry-over from other donors' samples. Both conserved end residues are part of each CDR3. Fields, in order: J gene, clone size, V gene, D gene, CDR3 DNA, CDR3 protein. A D gene is named only where the DNA matches it firmly. Clone size is not always given. Where it is, it says once, few, many or a class for expanded clones.

TRBJ2-5 . TRBV6-1 . TGTGCCAGTGCCAGAGACGGACGCCAAGAGACCCAGTACTTC CASARDGRQETQYF
TRBJ1-1 . TRBV4-3 . TGCGCCAGCAGCCAAGATGCCCCAGACACTGAAGCTTTCTTT CASSQDAPDTEAFF
TRBJ1-5 . TRBV24-1 . TGTGCCACCAGTGACGGGGGGTATAGCAATCAGCCCCAGCATTTT CATSDGGYSNQPQHF
TRBJ2-3 few TRBV5-4 TRBD2 TGTGCCAGCAGCTTGGAAGCGGGGGGGCTGACGGATACGCAGTATTTT CASSLEAGGLTDTQYF
TRBJ1-1 . TRBV9 TRBD1 TGTGCCAGCAGTAGGGGGGACAGGGACACTGAAGCTTTCTTT CASSRGDRDTEAFF
TRBJ2-2 . TRBV24-1 . TGTGCCACACAGTCGGGCTTCCAGGAGGTGCCCGGGGAGCTGTTTTTT CATQSGFQEVPGELFF
TRBJ2-1 few TRBV6-5 TRBD2 TGTGCCAGCAGTTACAAACTAGCGGGGGGGGGTGAGCAGTTCTTC CASSYKLAGGGEQFF
TRBJ2-3 many TRBV12-3/TRBV12-4 TRBD1 TGTGCCAGCAGTTGGACAGGGGGCACAGATACGCAGTATTTT CASSWTGGTDTQYF
TRBJ2-1 . TRBV9 . TGTGCCAGCAGCGTAGGCCCGGAATCCTACAATGAGCAGTTCTTC CASSVGPESYNEQFF
TRBJ2-3 . TRBV6-6 TRBD1 TGTGCCAGCAGCCAGTTGTGGGGACAGTCCACAGATACGCAGTATTTT CASSQLWGQSTDTQYF
TRBJ1-6 few TRBV3-1 . TGTGCCAGCAAACGGACCGTGAGCTCCTATAATTCACCCCTCCACTTT CASKRTVSSYNSPLHF
TRBJ1-3 . TRBV29-1 . TGCAGCGCATCGGACCCTACCTTCTCTGGAAACACCATATATTTT CSASDPTFSGNTIYF
TRBJ2-7 many TRBV29-1 . TGCAGCGTTGAGGAGGGGGCCTACGAGCAGTACTTC CSVEEGAYEQYF
TRBJ1-6 . TRBV3-1 TRBD1 TGTGCCAGCAGCCAAGATACAGGGGGGAGTTCACCCCTCCACTTT CASSQDTGGSSPLHF
TRBJ1-2 . TRBV27 . TGTGCCAGCAGTCACCGCGGGGCCCAAGCTAACTATGGCTACACCTTC CASSHRGAQANYGYTF
TRBJ2-3 . TRBV5-1 . TGCGCCAGCAGCTTGAGTACGGGGCCTAGCACAGATACGCAGTATTTT CASSLSTGPSTDTQYF
TRBJ1-1 many TRBV27 . TGTGCCAGCAGTCAAACCGGGACTAAAGCTTTCTTT CASSQTGTKAFF
TRBJ2-1 few TRBV12-3/TRBV12-4 . TGTGCCAGCAGTCTGGGAGCCGTATTCTCCTACAATGAGCAGTTCTTC CASSLGAVFSYNEQFF
TRBJ1-6 many TRBV20-1 . TGCAGTGCTAGGTTCTCGAGGACAGCTGCCTATAATTCACCCCTCCACTTT CSARFSRTAAYNSPLHF
TRBJ2-3 few TRBV12-3/TRBV12-4 . TGTGCCAGCAGTTTAGAGCCAGGGGCAGATACGCAGTATTTT CASSLEPGADTQYF
TRBJ1-4 . TRBV28 TRBD1 TGTGCCAGCGGGGGACAGGGACGGGAAAAACTGTTTTTT CASGGQGREKLFF
TRBJ2-7 . TRBV5-1 . TGCGCCAGCAGCTTGGGTGGACATCCCTCCTACGAGCAGTACTTC CASSLGGHPSYEQYF
TRBJ1-4 . TRBV4-2 . TGTGCCAGCAGCCAAGATCTTTCTTTTTCGGGCACAAATGAAAAACTGTTTTTT CASSQDLSFSGTNEKLFF
TRBJ1-2 many TRBV25-1 . TGTGCCAGCAGTGAACACACATCCTATGGCTACACCTTC CASSEHTSYGYTF
TRBJ2-3 . TRBV20-1 . TGCAGTGCTAGAGGCCAGGCTAGCGGCACAGATACGCAGTATTTT CSARGQASGTDTQYF
TRBJ1-1 many TRBV7-9 . TGTGCCAGCAGCTTAGGCCCAGGGAACACTGAAGCTTTCTTT CASSLGPGNTEAFF
TRBJ2-7 . TRBV28 . TGTGCCAGCAGTTTATCGGACCGCGAGCAGTACTTC CASSLSDREQYF
TRBJ2-1 . TRBV7-2 . TGTGCCAGCAGCCAGACGGCCAGCTCCTACAATGAGCAGTTCTTC CASSQTASSYNEQFF
TRBJ2-3 . TRBV5-1 TRBD2 TGCGCCAGCAGGTACCGACTAGCGGTTACTAGCACAGATACGCAGTATTTT CASRYRLAVTSTDTQYF
TRBJ1-1 many TRBV13 . TGTGCCAGCAGCTTAAGGCAGAACACTGAAGCTTTCTTT CASSLRQNTEAFF
TRBJ2-7 few TRBV20-1 . TGCAGTGCTAGAGATCGGACAGAGGTAGATTACGAGCAGTACTTC CSARDRTEVDYEQYF
TRBJ2-3 . TRBV20-1 . TGCAGTGTAAATAGCGGCGGCACAGATACGCAGTATTTT CSVNSGGTDTQYF
TRBJ2-3 few TRBV6-2/TRBV6-3 . TGTGCCAGCAGTTACTCTGGGCCAGGCCTTACGCAGTATTTT CASSYSGPGLTQYF
TRBJ2-7 many TRBV7-2 TRBD1 TGTGCCAGCAAGGAGCAGGGGGCCAACGAGCAGTACTTC CASKEQGANEQYF
TRBJ2-3 few TRBV7-2 . TGTGCCAGCAGCACTAGCACAGATACGCAGTATTTT CASSTSTDTQYF
TRBJ2-1 . TRBV7-2 TRBD2 TGTGCCAGCAGCTTAGGAAGCGGGATAAACAATGAGCAGTTCTTC CASSLGSGINNEQFF
TRBJ1-6 . TRBV2 TRBD1 TGTGCCAGCAGCGAGGCGACAGGGTTTAATTCACCCCTCCACTTT CASSEATGFNSPLHF
TRBJ2-6 . TRBV10-3 . TGTGCCATCTCTGATTCTGGAGCCAACGTCCTGACTTTC CAISDSGANVLTF
TRBJ2-1 few TRBV18 . TGTGCCAGCTCACCGCCGAGGACAGCGATATACAATGAGCAGTTCTTC CASSPPRTAIYNEQFF